These 28 T cell receptor beta chains came from one sample sequenced in a study of T cell responses to AZD1222 COVID-19 vaccine. The data were produced by immunoSEQ multiplex PCR, yet TCRdb's version contains in-frame clones alone and is incomplete. Of roughly 99,000 clones detected, 92% appear once; the ten largest clones hold 8% to 9.5%. The sequencing used peripheral blood, collected 28 days after the second AZD1222 dose. The origin of the receptors is an adult who received the AZD1222 COVID-19 vaccine.

V is TRBV27 and J is TRBJ1-2; TRBD1 is a possible D gene (5 bases). Germline V gene sequence: CDR1 MNHEY, CDR2 SMNVEV (reference sequence). This CDR3 spans 19 amino acids. Trimming removed 4 bases at V and 7 bases at J, with 31 bases between. The chain's CDR3 is CASSSPLPGPGKGAGGYTF. The CDR3 nucleotides read TGTGCCAGCAGTTCCCCCTTACCGGGACCGGGGAAAGGGGCTGGTGGCTACACCTTC.

CDR3 DNA: TGTGCCAGCAGCCCCCGTCCGGGTGCGGACTACGAGCAGTACTTC. It encodes CASSPRPGADYEQYF. This chain links TRBV5-5 with TRBJ2-7; D unresolved. Trimming removed 4 bases at V and 3 bases at J, with 17 bases between. Looked up from germline, CDR1 is SGHKS and CDR2 is YYEKEE (reference sequence). There are 15 residues in the CDR3. Complete variable domain (other parts from reference TRBV5-5 and TRBJ2-7): DAGVTQSPTHLIKTRGQQVTLRCSPISGHKSVSWYQQVLGQGPQFIFQYYEKEERGRGNFPDRFSARQFPNYSSELNVNALLLGDSALYLCASSPRPGADYEQYFGPGTRLTVT.

The chain joins TRBV3-1 (or the pseudogene TRBV3-2) to TRBJ2-3; 14 nucleotides align to TRBD2. J gave up 5 bases and V 3 bases, and 4 bases lay outside the gene matches. Germline CDR1 LGHDT, CDR2 YNNKEL (reference sequence). This CDR3 comprises 16 residues. Here the CDR3 reads CASSQTSGGARDTQYF. The CDR3 DNA sequence: TGTGCCAGCAGCCAGACTAGCGGGGGGGCGAGAGATACGCAGTATTTT.

This chain connects TRBV28 to TRBJ1-5; a possible D gene is TRBD1 (5 bases). Deletions cut 7 bases from V and 11 bases from J, with 18 bases between. The germline CDR1 and CDR2 sequences are MDHEN and SYDVKM. The CDR3 is 13 residues long. The CDR3 DNA is TGTGCCAGCACCCTCCCGACAGCGCTGGCCCAGCATTTT. Residues: CASTLPTALAQHF.

J is TRBJ1-5 and V is TRBV6-5; TRBD1 agrees at 8 bases. The junction had 7 bases not matched to a gene; V was cut back by 6 bases and J by 6 bases. CDR3 length: 14 residues. In germline, CDR1 is MNHEY, CDR2 SVGAGI. CDR3 nucleotides: TGTGCCAGCAGCGATGCAGGGGGCAGTCAGCCCCAGCATTTT. This codes for CASSDAGGSQPQHF.

The chain has TRBV6-5 and TRBJ1-2; maybe TRBD1 (5 bases). This CDR3 contains 15 residues. V lost 0 bases to trimming and J lost 1 base, with 9 bases between them. CDR1 MNHEY and CDR2 SVGAGI come from the germline V gene. This chain's CDR3 is CASSYSQGVNYGYTF. The DNA of the CDR3 is TGTGCCAGCAGTTACTCGCAGGGAGTTAACTATGGCTACACCTTC.

The rearrangement links TRBV11-2 to TRBJ1-3, with TRBD1 as a possible D gene (5 bases). Germline values: CDR1 SGHAT, CDR2 FQNNGV. The CDR3 consists of 18 residues. Trimming removed 0 bases at V and 1 base at J, with 16 bases between. The CDR3 loop reads CASSLDTLGLLSGNTIYF. CDR3 DNA sequence: TGTGCCAGCAGCTTAGATACTTTGGGGCTGCTTTCTGGAAACACCATATATTTT.

The chain joins TRBV3-1 (or the pseudogene TRBV3-2) to TRBJ1-1, with D tentatively TRBD1 (5 bases). Trimming stripped 4 bases from V and 0 bases from J, with 12 bases between. Germline-derived CDR1 and CDR2 are LGHDT and YNNKEL (reference sequence). The CDR3 loop spans 15 amino acids. CDR3: CASSRSRQLNTEAFF. The CDR3 DNA is TGTGCCAGCAGCCGATCAAGACAGCTGAACACTGAAGCTTTCTTT.

The rearrangement uses TRBV7-2 and TRBJ2-1; perhaps TRBD1 as D (5 bases). Germline CDR1 and CDR2: SGHTA and FQGNSA. V lost 4 bases, J lost 0 bases, and 13 bases lay in between. This CDR3 is built from 16 residues. CDR3 in DNA: TGTGCCAGCAGCTCACGACAGAGACACTCCTACAATGAGCAGTTCTTC. It codes for CASSSRQRHSYNEQFF.

The CDR3 loop is CASQGSYEQYF. The CDR3 DNA reads TGTGCCAGCCAAGGAAGCTACGAGCAGTACTTC. The gene calls are TRBV6-5 and TRBJ2-7; no clear D gene. Germline CDR1 and CDR2: MNHEY and SVGAGI. The ends were cut back, 8 bases at V and 3 bases at J, with 8 bases in the middle. This CDR3 comprises 11 residues.

The genes are TRBV7-2 and TRBJ1-2; 8 positions match TRBD1. The V segment lost 3 bases and the J segment 4 bases; nucleotides outside the gene matches: 7. CDR1 is SGHTA and CDR2 is FQGNSA in the germline V gene. This CDR3 comprises 15 residues. CDR3 DNA sequence: TGTGCCAGCAGCTTTGGCAGGGGGCACGCCTATGGCTACACCTTC. Translating gives CASSFGRGHAYGYTF.

This clone has just a few counts. The rearrangement joins TRBV10-3 to TRBJ2-1, with TRBD2 matching over 7 bases. Unmatched junction bases numbered 13, after V lost 4 bases and J lost 7 bases. The CDR3 totals 16 residues. Germline CDR1 reads ENHRY; CDR2 reads SYGVKD. CDR3 protein: CAISAGGGSIGNEQFF. The CDR3 nucleotides are TGTGCCATCAGTGCGGGTGGCGGGAGTATAGGGAATGAGCAGTTCTTC.

The rearrangement links TRBV15 to TRBJ1-1; unclear D gene. Trimming shortened V by 1 base and J by 2 bases, and 5 bases separated the two germline ends. The CDR3 covers 13 residues. Per the germline V gene, CDR1 is LNHNV and CDR2 is YYDKDF (reference sequence). The CDR3 bases are TGTGCCACCAGCAGAGGGGCCAACACTGAAGCTTTCTTT. Translating it yields CATSRGANTEAFF. The whole variable domain, remainder taken from reference TRBV15 and TRBJ1-1, is DAMVIQNPRYQVTQFGKPVTLSCSQTLNHNVMYWYQQKSSQAPKLLFHYYDKDFNNEADTPDNFQSRRPNTSFCFLDIRSPGLGDTAMYLCATSRGANTEAFFGQGTRLTVV.

CDR3 DNA: TGTGCCAGCAGCTTAATGCGGGGGGCGGACGAAAAACTGTTTTTT. Its protein product is CASSLMRGADEKLFF. The chain is built from TRBV7-9 and TRBJ1-4; perhaps TRBD1 as D (6 bases). CDR1 is SEHNR, CDR2 FQNEAQ, per germline (reference sequence). The CDR3 extends over 15 amino acids. Between the trimmed V and J ends, which lost 2 bases and 8 bases, there was a span of 15 bases.

This chain connects TRBV19 to TRBJ1-5, with 10 bases fitting TRBD1. Germline CDR1 is LNHDA and CDR2 is SQIVND (reference sequence). V lost 8 bases to trimming and J lost 6 bases; unmatched junction nucleotides: 10. CDR3 length: 15 residues. CDR3 residues: CASATGTGVGQPQHF. The CDR3 nucleotides read TGTGCCAGTGCTACCGGGACAGGGGTGGGTCAGCCCCAGCATTTT.

V and J are TRBV7-2 and TRBJ2-1, with TRBD2 identical over 8 bases. CDR3 length: 15 amino acids. Germline V gene lookup returns CDR1 SGHTA and CDR2 FQGNSA. Trimming at V came to 1 base and at J to 7 bases, leaving 6 bases not matched to a gene. The CDR3, as DNA: TGTGCCAGCAGCTTAGAAGCGGGAGTTGGGAATGAGCAGTTCTTC. Its protein product is CASSLEAGVGNEQFF.

This chain uses TRBV5-1 with TRBJ1-2; possibly TRBD1 for D (5 bases). CDR1 is SGHRS, CDR2 YFSETQ, per germline. The CDR3 sequence is 16 residues long. Trimming removed 3 bases from V and 8 bases from J, with 23 bases in between. Written as DNA, the CDR3 is TGCGCCAGCAGCTACAGCCCACTCCAGGGAGGTGGAGGCTACACCTTC. It codes for CASSYSPLQGGGGYTF.

The gene calls are TRBV5-1 and TRBJ2-5; D is ambiguous. Per germline, CDR1 SGHRS and CDR2 YFSETQ. CDR3 size: 15 residues. V lost 1 base, J lost 5 bases, and 15 bases lay in between. The CDR3 region is CASSLFGIGEETQYF. As DNA, the CDR3 is TGCGCCAGCAGCTTGTTCGGCATTGGAGAGGAGACCCAGTACTTC.

A remark on this clone: A junction end diverges from the germline sequence, so it may reflect a read error. This chain links TRBV28 with TRBJ2-7, with D hard to call. The germline CDR1 and CDR2 sequences are MDHEN and SYDVKM. This CDR3 is 11 amino acids long. CDR3: CASSLYTGRTF. CDR3 DNA sequence: TGTGCCAGCAGTTTATATACGGGCCGGACCTTC.

V gene TRBV5-1 combines with J gene TRBJ1-2; 9 bases map to TRBD1. Germline loops: CDR1 SGHRS, CDR2 YFSETQ. CDR3 length: 15 amino acids. V was clipped by 1 base and J by 8 bases; unmatched bases: 9. CDR3 DNA: TGCGCCAGCAGCTTGATCTCTACAGGGGGCGTAGGCTACACCTTC. Amino acid sequence: CASSLISTGGVGYTF.

CDR3 amino acids: CASSDDRAYGYTF. DNA for the CDR3: TGTGCCAGCTCTGACGACAGGGCCTATGGCTACACCTTC. This rearrangement joins TRBV18 to TRBJ1-2; TRBD1 matches 7 bases. Germline V gene lookup returns CDR1 KGHSH and CDR2 LQKENI. V trimming: 6 bases; J trimming: 4 bases; junction bases outside the gene matches: 5. The length of the CDR3 is 13 residues.

This sequence joins TRBV19 and TRBJ2-4, with D possibly TRBD1 on 5 matching bases. Germline V CDR1 and CDR2: LNHDA, SQIVND (reference sequence). V lost 2 bases to trimming and J lost 8 bases, with 10 bases between them. This CDR3 comprises 13 residues. The CDR3 loop is CASSISGSDIQYF. DNA of the CDR3: TGTGCCAGTAGTATATCAGGGTCGGACATTCAGTACTTC.

The V call is TRBV11-2, the J call TRBJ1-5, with 8 bases lining up with TRBD1. CDR3 length: 16 amino acids. Germline CDR1 and CDR2: SGHAT and FQNNGV. The ends lost 0 bases at V and 2 bases at J; junction bases unmatched: 3. Here the CDR3 reads CASSLDLTGGNQPQHF. The CDR3 coding sequence is TGTGCCAGCAGCTTAGATCTGACAGGGGGCAATCAGCCCCAGCATTTT. Full variable domain (remainder filled in from reference TRBV11-2 and TRBJ1-5): EAGVAQSPRYKIIEKRQSVAFWCNPISGHATLYWYQQILGQGPKLLIQFQNNGVVDDSQLPKDRFSAERLKGVDSTLKIQPAKLEDSAVYLCASSLDLTGGNQPQHFGDGTRLSIL.

The rearrangement uses TRBV11-2 and TRBJ2-7, with TRBD2 matching 15 bases. Germline trimming cut 5 bases from V and 1 base from J; bases unmatched to any gene: 3. The CDR3 covers 16 residues. Per the germline V gene, CDR1 is SGHAT and CDR2 is FQNNGV. The CDR3 DNA reads TGTGCCAGCAGCCCAGGACTAGCGGGAGGGTCCTACGAGCAGTACTTC. Translation: CASSPGLAGGSYEQYF.

The chain couples TRBV10-3 to TRBJ2-3, with 14 bases identical to TRBD2. Trimming at V came to 5 bases and at J to 0 bases, leaving 10 bases not matched to a gene. The CDR3 runs to 19 residues. Germline V gene data show CDR1 as ENHRY and CDR2 as SYGVKD. This CDR3 reads CAISRSGTSGGMSTDTQYF. The CDR3 DNA follows: TGTGCCATCAGTAGGTCCGGGACTAGCGGGGGAATGAGCACAGATACGCAGTATTTT.

The V gene is TRBV7-9, the J gene TRBJ1-6; no reliable D call. The V end lost 1 base, the J end lost 7 bases, and 5 bases lay between the germline ends. Germline V gives CDR1 SEHNR, CDR2 FQNEAQ (reference sequence). This CDR3 has 13 residues. The CDR3 DNA follows: TGTGCCAGCAGCTTAGATCGAAATTCACCCCTCCACTTT. This sequence encodes CASSLDRNSPLHF.

V is TRBV19 and J is TRBJ2-3; 8 bases align to TRBD1. After removal of 8 bases from V and 5 bases from J, the junction contained 9 bases not matched to a gene. CDR3 length: 14 residues. Per germline, CDR1 LNHDA and CDR2 SQIVND (reference sequence). CDR3 in amino acids: CASSDREVLDTQYF. CDR3 sequence (DNA): TGTGCCAGTTCGGACAGGGAGGTTTTAGATACGCAGTATTTT.

V usage is TRBV5-1 and J usage is TRBJ1-6; D call uncertain. Trimming shortened V by 0 bases and J by 7 bases, and 11 bases separated the two germline ends. The CDR3 consists of 15 residues. CDR1 SGHRS and CDR2 YFSETQ come from the germline V gene. CDR3 protein: CASSLEGAQNSPLHF. For the CDR3, the DNA is TGCGCCAGCAGCTTGGAGGGAGCCCAAAATTCACCCCTCCACTTT.